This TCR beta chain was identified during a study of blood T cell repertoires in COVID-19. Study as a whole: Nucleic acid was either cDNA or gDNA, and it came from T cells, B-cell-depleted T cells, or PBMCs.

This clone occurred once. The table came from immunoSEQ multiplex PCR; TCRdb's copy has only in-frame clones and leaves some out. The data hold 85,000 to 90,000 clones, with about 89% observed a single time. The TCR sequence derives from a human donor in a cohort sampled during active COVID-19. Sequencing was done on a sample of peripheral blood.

The CDR3 protein is CASSLVVRKNSGSNYGYTF. Written as DNA, the CDR3 is TGTGCCAGCAGCTTGGTCGTTAGGAAGAATTCAGGATCTAACTATGGCTACACCTTC. The chain joins TRBV5-6 to TRBJ1-2; D is ambiguous. The CDR3 is 19 amino acids. V was cut by 0 bases and J by 0 bases, with 21 bases left in between. Germline V gene data show CDR1 as SGHDT and CDR2 as YYEEEE.